A single sample is the source of the 20 T cell receptor beta chains below, sequenced in a study of T cells in Graves' hyperthyroidism and ophthalmopathy (dated by TCRdb to the late 2010s). Receptor amplification or capture employed multiplex PCR. Instrument on record: Illumina HiSeq 2000. TCR beta CDR3 regions were amplified from RNA transcripts. The TCR CDR3 was subjected to a first round of RT-PCR using the HTBI primer set and the Qiagen OneStep RT-PCR kit. In TCRdb, the public reads were trimmed at Q25 with fastp and aligned with MiXCR, with productive beta chains retained. Each CDR3 protein appears once, grouped with its most common genes and DNA. For this sample the table gives tens of thousands of distinct CDR3 sequences, of which about 53% were detected only once. Of the sample, 34% falls within the top ten clones. Sequencing was carried out using peripheral blood or thyroid tissue (not recorded which). Receptor source: a young man with Graves' hyperthyroidism.

The V gene is TRBV2, the J gene TRBJ1-6; D gene unclear. Germline V lookup: CDR1 SNHLY, CDR2 FYNNEI. This CDR3 spans 14 amino acids. Trimming cost V 5 bases and J 4 bases, with 9 bases left between them. The chain's CDR3 is CASSTDEYNSPLHF. CDR3 sequence (DNA): TGTGCCAGCAGTACTGACGAGTATAATTCACCCCTCCACTTT. The entire variable domain, with the rest obtained from reference TRBV2 and TRBJ1-6, is as follows: EPEVTQTPSHQVTQMGQEVILRCVPISNHLYFYWYRQILGQKVEFLVSFYNNEISEKSEIFDDQFSVERPDGSNFTLKIRSTKLEDSAMYFCASSTDEYNSPLHFGNGTRLTVT.

The chain has TRBV29-1 and TRBJ2-7, with D possibly called TRBD1 or TRBD2 (5 bases each). Trimming pared 6 bases from V and 1 base from J, leaving 16 bases between. The CDR3 has 14 amino acids. Germline V lookup: CDR1 SQVTM, CDR2 ANQGSEA. The DNA for the CDR3 is TGCAGCGTGAGGCCCGGGACCGTATCCTACGAGCAGTACTTC. The encoded protein is CSVRPGTVSYEQYF.

This clonotype was observed a single time. J is TRBJ2-7 and V is TRBV7-9; 10 nucleotides agree with TRBD1. CDR3 length equals 16 residues. With 4 bases clipped from V and 3 bases from J, the junction kept 9 bases outside the gene matches. Germline CDR1 SEHNR, CDR2 FQNEAQ (reference sequence). The CDR3 here is CASSSPGQGNVYEQYF. The CDR3 DNA is TGTGCCAGCAGCTCTCCGGGACAGGGGAACGTCTACGAGCAGTACTTC.

The CDR3, as DNA: TGTGCCACCTCCCGGGACAATTATAATTCACCCCTCCACTTT. This translates into CATSRDNYNSPLHF. The chain carries TRBV15 and TRBJ1-6; D may be TRBD1 (6 bases). Trimming took 8 bases from V and 4 from J, leaving 12 bases between them. CDR1 and CDR2 (germline): LNHNV, YYDKDF (reference sequence). The CDR3 has 14 amino acids.

V usage is TRBV6-4 and J usage is TRBJ2-2, with D possibly being TRBD1 or TRBD2 (5 bases each). The germline V and J ends were trimmed by 2 bases and 4 bases, with 5 bases remaining between them. CDR3 length: 13 residues. Germline V CDR1 and CDR2: MRHNA, SNTAGT. The CDR3 sequence: CASSDGGTGELFF. CDR3 nucleotides: TGTGCCAGCAGTGACGGGGGCACCGGGGAGCTGTTTTTT.

This clonotype was seen at least ten times. The chain links TRBV20-1 to TRBJ1-1; D is unclear. Germline loops: CDR1 DFQATT, CDR2 SNEGSKA (reference sequence). The V and J ends lost 3 bases and 4 bases respectively, with 9 bases between them. The CDR3 runs 12 residues. The CDR3 is CSASKVTTEAFF. CDR3 in DNA: TGCAGTGCTAGTAAGGTCACCACTGAAGCTTTCTTT.

This chain uses TRBV7-2 with TRBJ1-4; 9 positions match TRBD1. This CDR3 has 14 residues. From germline, CDR1 is SGHTA and CDR2 FQGNSA. The V segment lost 3 bases and the J segment 7 bases; nucleotides outside the gene matches: 3. CDR3 loop: CASSLGTGIEKLFF. CDR3 coding DNA: TGTGCCAGCAGCTTGGGGACAGGGATTGAAAAACTGTTTTTT.

The chain recombines TRBV19 with TRBJ1-2, with D tentatively TRBD1 (5 bases). V was shortened by 3 bases and J by 0 bases, with 11 bases between the two germline ends. CDR3 length: 15 residues. In germline, CDR1 is LNHDA, CDR2 SQIVND (reference sequence). The DNA of the CDR3 is TGTGCCAGTAGTATTGACAGCGGAACTAACTATGGCTACACCTTC. As protein: CASSIDSGTNYGYTF.

This clonotype appeared a single time. The CDR3 nucleotides are TGTGCCATCAGTGAGTCATCAGGATACACTGAAGCTTTCTTT. Residues: CAISESSGYTEAFF. The rearrangement uses TRBV10-3 and TRBJ1-1; no clear D gene. From germline, CDR1 is ENHRY and CDR2 SYGVKD. Trimming took off 0 bases at V and 3 bases at J, with 8 bases between the two ends. The CDR3 runs to 14 residues.

The table lists this clonotype with a few counts. The chain recombines TRBV5-1 with TRBJ2-5; TRBD1 might be the D (6 bases). CDR1 and CDR2 from the germline V gene are SGHRS and YFSETQ. Trimming pared 4 bases from V and 5 bases from J, leaving 15 bases between. The CDR3 spans 14 residues. DNA for the CDR3: TGCGCCAGCAGCCCCTACAGGGCCCGGGAGACCCAGTACTTC. Its translation is CASSPYRARETQYF.

The chain joins TRBV12-3 or TRBV12-4 to TRBJ2-7; D gene uncertain. Trimming left V 3 bases short and J 0 bases short, with 18 bases between. The CDR3 consists of 17 residues. The DNA of the CDR3 is TGTGCCAGCAGTTTTGGGCTTAGCAGGCGATACTCCTACGAGCAGTACTTC. Its translation: CASSFGLSRRYSYEQYF.

The chain links TRBV24-1 to TRBJ1-2; weak D call: TRBD1 (5 bases). V lost 6 bases to trimming and J lost 4 bases, with 11 bases between them. This CDR3 is built from 13 residues. The V gene's germline CDR1 is KGHDR and CDR2 SFDVKD. This CDR3 reads CATSRDDTYGYTF. The CDR3 DNA reads as TGTGCCACCAGTCGGGACGACACCTATGGCTACACCTTC.

This clonotype occurred many times. The rearrangement uses TRBV4-1 and TRBJ1-1; no clear D. The V and J ends lost 0 bases and 1 base respectively, with 15 bases between them. Germline CDR1 MGHRA, CDR2 YSYEKL. The length of the CDR3 is 17 residues. The CDR3 sequence is CASSQEVDLTANTEAFF. CDR3 coding DNA: TGCGCCAGCAGCCAAGAGGTAGACCTTACAGCGAACACTGAAGCTTTCTTT.

This clonotype was counted many times. The genes are TRBV29-1 and TRBJ1-1, with 9 positions matching TRBD1. In germline, CDR1 is SQVTM, CDR2 ANQGSEA. V gave up 1 base and J gave up 5 bases; unmatched junction bases: 2. The CDR3 has 13 residues. Written as DNA, the CDR3 is TGCAGCGTTGAAGCGACAGGGGGGACTGAAGCTTTCTTT. Encoded protein: CSVEATGGTEAFF.

This clonotype was seen just once. The chain links TRBV7-9 to TRBJ1-1, with D possibly being TRBD1 (6 bases). CDR1 is SEHNR, CDR2 FQNEAQ, per germline (reference sequence). Trimming shortened V by 2 bases and J by 4 bases, and 17 bases separated the two germline ends. This CDR3 has 16 amino acids. The chain's CDR3 is CASSLSGTRQGTEAFF. CDR3 bases: TGTGCCAGCAGCTTAAGCGGGACAAGGCAGGGCACTGAAGCTTTCTTT.

The genes are TRBV25-1 and TRBJ1-4; TRBD1 matches at 9 bases. The CDR3 consists of 14 residues. Germline CDR1 and CDR2: MGHDK and SYGVNS. V trimming: 6 bases; J trimming: 5 bases; junction bases outside the gene matches: 4. The CDR3 reads CASRGDRENEKLFF. In nucleotides, the CDR3 is TGTGCCAGCAGGGGGGACAGGGAAAATGAAAAACTGTTTTTT. The full variable domain, rest sourced from reference TRBV25-1 and TRBJ1-4, is EADIYQTPRYLVIGTGKKITLECSQTMGHDKMYWYQQDPGMELHLIHYSYGVNSTEKGDLSSESTVSRIRTEHFPLTLESARPSHTSQYLCASRGDRENEKLFFGSGTQLSVL.

This rearrangement joins TRBV12-3 or TRBV12-4 to TRBJ1-1, with a tentative D call TRBD1 (5 bases). This CDR3 comprises 15 residues. V lost 7 bases and J 5 bases, leaving 20 bases between the germline ends. The CDR3 sequence: CASTTRADQRTEAFF. The CDR3 DNA reads TGTGCCAGCACAACCAGGGCCGACCAGCGTACTGAAGCTTTCTTT.

The chain's CDR3 is CASSRGSLAGAFF. The CDR3 nucleotides are TGTGCCAGCAGCAGGGGAAGCTTAGCGGGAGCTTTCTTT. The chain carries TRBV7-8 and TRBJ1-1, with a tentative D call TRBD1 (5 bases). With 5 bases removed from V and 10 bases from J, the gap between germline ends came to 17 bases. The CDR3 is 13 amino acids. In germline, CDR1 is SGHVS, CDR2 FQNEAQ. Complete variable domain (other parts from reference TRBV7-8 and TRBJ1-1): GAGVSQSPRYKVAKRGQDVALRCDPISGHVSLFWYQQALGQGPEFLTYFQNEAQLDKSGLPSDRFFAERPEGSVSTLKIQRTQQEDSAVYLCASSRGSLAGAFFGQGTRLTVV.

J is TRBJ2-3 and V is TRBV30; D gene unclear. CDR3 length: 12 residues. The germline V gene encodes CDR1 GTSNPN and CDR2 SVGIG (reference sequence). Deletions cut 4 bases from V and 0 bases from J, with 5 bases between. The CDR3 DNA sequence: TGTGCCTGGACACCTAGCACAGATACGCAGTATTTT. It translates to CAWTPSTDTQYF.

J is TRBJ2-7 and V is TRBV5-4; the D call may be TRBD1 or TRBD2 (5 bases each). The DNA end favors TRBJ2-1, so the J call may be wrong. The germline CDR1 and CDR2 sequences are SGHNT and YYREEE (reference sequence). The CDR3 covers 17 residues. For the CDR3, the DNA is TGTGCCAGCGGCCAACCGGGACCGCGGCTCCGCTCCTACGAGCAGTTCTTC. It specifies CASGQPGPRLRSYEQFF.